One sample yielded the 15 T cell receptor beta chains listed below, sequenced in a study of OX40 agonist ivuxolimab in advanced cancers. Sequencing was performed with immunoSEQ multiplex PCR; in TCRdb, only in-frame clones are kept and a portion is missing. The profile shows fewer than 100,000 clones, around 87% of them singletons. Sequenced here: CD4+ or CD8+ T cells sorted from blood, sampled in a trial of the OX40 agonist ivuxolimab. The source of these receptors is an adult with an advanced solid tumor such as melanoma, head and neck, liver or kidney cancer.

The chain combines TRBV5-4 with TRBJ1-1, with D possibly matching TRBD1 (5 bases). V shed 3 bases and J shed 2 bases, with 14 bases lying between them. Germline V gene lookup returns CDR1 SGHNT and CDR2 YYREEE (reference sequence). This CDR3 contains 15 residues. This CDR3 reads CASSYTGTYNTEAFF. CDR3 nucleotide sequence: TGTGCCAGCAGCTACACCGGGACCTATAACACTGAAGCTTTCTTT.

Note on this clone: Because the CDR3's place on the DNA is in doubt, the DNA is left out and the CDR3 is given as listed by TCRdb. The chain carries TRBV5-6 and TRBJ2-7; the D segment call TRBD1 is taken from the table without a DNA check. The CDR3 is 12 amino acids long, termini counted. Germline CDR1 and CDR2: SGHDT and YYEEEE. The CDR3 protein is CASSFVGSGAWF.

The rearrangement uses TRBV12-5 and TRBJ2-2; TRBD2 matches 11 bases. Germline assignment: CDR1 LGHNT and CDR2 FRNRAP. This CDR3 is 18 amino acids long. Trimming took 1 base from V and 7 from J; bases not matched to a gene: 11. The CDR3 reads CASGLDTTSGGSIGELFF. As DNA, the CDR3 is TGTGCTAGTGGTTTGGATACCACTAGCGGGGGATCAATCGGGGAGCTGTTTTTT.

The chain employs TRBV6-5 and TRBJ1-2; the D gene is possibly TRBD1 (5 bases). The germline V gene has CDR1 MNHEY and CDR2 SVGAGI. V lost 6 bases and J 0 bases, leaving 11 bases between the germline ends. The length of the CDR3 is 14 residues. Written as DNA, the CDR3 is TGTGCCAGCAGCTCGGGACTGACTAACTATGGCTACACCTTC. As protein: CASSSGLTNYGYTF.

CDR3 protein: CSARNADTQYF. CDR3 DNA sequence: TGCAGTGCTAGGAATGCAGATACGCAGTATTTT. The chain combines TRBV20-1 with TRBJ2-3; D gene uncertain. The V and J ends lost 3 bases and 4 bases respectively, with 5 bases between them. The germline V gene has CDR1 DFQATT and CDR2 SNEGSKA (reference sequence). CDR3 length: 11 amino acids.

The genes are TRBV28 and TRBJ2-2; TRBD1 matches at 8 bases. The CDR3 sequence is 16 residues long. CDR1 is MDHEN and CDR2 is SYDVKM in the germline V gene. V was pared by 5 bases and J by 0 bases, with 5 bases of the junction left unmatched. The CDR3 loop is CASSRTGGSNTGELFF. In DNA form, the CDR3 reads TGTGCCAGCAGTCGAACAGGGGGGTCGAACACCGGGGAGCTGTTTTTT.

The chain employs TRBV10-3 and TRBJ2-5; 11 bases align to TRBD2. The germline V gene has CDR1 ENHRY and CDR2 SYGVKD. The junction had 9 bases not matched to a gene; V was cut back by 10 bases and J by 5 bases. The CDR3 runs to 14 residues. The CDR3 coding sequence is TGTGCCACTTTAGCGGGGGGGCCCGGTGAGACCCAGTACTTC. This gives the protein CATLAGGPGETQYF.

The chain combines TRBV19 with TRBJ1-2, with 7 bases matching TRBD1. There are 16 residues in the CDR3. Germline-derived CDR1 and CDR2 are LNHDA and SQIVND (reference sequence). V lost 5 bases and J lost 5; bases outside the gene matches: 14. CDR3 region: CASSGGQLARLYGYTF. CDR3 in DNA: TGTGCCAGTAGTGGGGGACAGCTCGCCAGACTGTATGGCTACACCTTC.

This chain uses TRBV28 with TRBJ2-1; 13 positions match TRBD2. Germline V lookup: CDR1 MDHEN, CDR2 SYDVKM. There are 13 residues in the CDR3. Trimming removed 5 bases from V and 13 bases from J; junction bases left unmatched: 5. The chain's CDR3 is CASSLGLAGLQFF. The CDR3, as DNA: TGTGCCAGCAGTCTGGGACTAGCGGGGCTCCAGTTCTTC.

The gene calls are TRBV5-6 and TRBJ2-3; 14 bases map to TRBD2. Germline V gives CDR1 SGHDT, CDR2 YYEEEE. The CDR3 runs 16 residues. Germline trimming cut 4 bases from V and 7 bases from J; bases unmatched to any gene: 8. CDR3 nucleotides: TGTGCCAGCAGCCCAGGGACTAGCGGGAGTGTGAATACGCAGTATTTT. This encodes CASSPGTSGSVNTQYF.

This clone was seen only a few times. The chain joins TRBV7-2 to TRBJ1-3, with 12 nucleotides matching TRBD1. Germline values: CDR1 SGHTA, CDR2 FQGNSA. The CDR3 is 17 amino acids. J lost 3 bases, V lost 5 bases, and 8 bases had no gene match. Written as DNA, the CDR3 is TGTGCCAGCAGCAATTCCGGGACAGGGGGCTTTGGAAACACCATATATTTT. Amino acids: CASSNSGTGGFGNTIYF.

V and J are TRBV28 and TRBJ2-3, with 7 bases lining up with TRBD2. The CDR3 runs 14 residues. Germline CDR1 reads MDHEN; CDR2 reads SYDVKM. The J segment lost 2 bases and the V segment lost 3 bases, leaving 2 bases of the junction unmatched. The CDR3 here is CASSFGGITDTQYF. The CDR3 DNA sequence: TGTGCCAGCAGTTTCGGGGGGATCACAGATACGCAGTATTTT. The variable domain in full, with the rest retrieved from reference TRBV28 and TRBJ2-3, is DVKVTQSSRYLVKRTGEKVFLECVQDMDHENMFWYRQDPGLGLRLIYFSYDVKMKEKGDIPEGYSVSREKKERFSLILESASTNQTSMYLCASSFGGITDTQYFGPGTRLTVL.

The chain recombines TRBV2 with TRBJ2-7; 12 nucleotides line up with TRBD1. Looked up from germline, CDR1 is SNHLY and CDR2 is FYNNEI. J lost 6 bases, V lost 6 bases, and 9 bases had no gene match. This CDR3 is 15 amino acids long. CDR3 sequence (DNA): TGTGCCAGCAGCGCAAGGGACAGGGGGCTTTCCGAGCAGTACTTC. It codes for CASSARDRGLSEQYF.

V and J are TRBV30 and TRBJ1-4; D gene ambiguous. Trimming took off 2 bases at V and 8 bases at J, with 12 bases between the two ends. Germline V lookup: CDR1 GTSNPN, CDR2 SVGIG (reference sequence). The CDR3 covers 13 residues. The CDR3 DNA reads as TGTGCCTGGAGTTCCATGGGAGGCGAAAAACTGTTTTTT. Translated: CAWSSMGGEKLFF. The whole variable domain, filled in from reference TRBV30 and TRBJ1-4, reads SQTIHQWPATLVQPVGSPLSLECTVEGTSNPNLYWYRQAAGRGLQLLFYSVGIGQISSEVPQNLSASRPQDRQFILSSKKLLLSDSGFYLCAWSSMGGEKLFFGSGTQLSVL.

For the CDR3, the DNA is TGCGCCAGCAGTGCTAACAGGGCCGTCAATGAGCAGTTCTTC. Protein product: CASSANRAVNEQFF. The genes are TRBV10-1 and TRBJ2-1, with TRBD1 as a possible D gene (6 bases). The CDR3 sequence is 14 residues long. Germline loops: CDR1 WNHNN, CDR2 SYGVQD (reference sequence). The V end lost 4 bases, the J end lost 6 bases, and 13 bases lay between the germline ends.